This note documents a single TCR beta chain sequence. Antigen: not known. PCR employed 60 Vbeta and 13 Jbeta primers. Using immunoSEQ multiplex PCR, the repertoire was profiled, and TCRdb retains in-frame clones only, with some absent. The profile covers 57,000 or so clones, with about 80% appearing a single time and 51% taken by the ten largest. The trim removed 4 bases at V and 5 bases at J, leaving 24 bases unmatched. The CDR3 has 20 residues. Germline lookup yields CDR1 GTSNPN and CDR2 SVGIG (reference sequence). The record originates from a study of cytomegalovirus exposure and HLA in healthy donors. Study-wide results and caveats: Most likely, a cluster of highly shared sequence variants arose as a sequencing artifact. The study reported that TCR beta sequences accurately predicted HLA-A and HLA-B alleles in most subjects.

The source of this sequence is a man aged 50 or older in good health and CMV-seropositive. Material for sequencing was PBMCs. The rearrangement joins TRBV30 to TRBJ2-5; TRBD2 matches at 11 bases. The CDR3 loop reads CAWKNIRSGGARGRFETQYF. CDR3 nucleotide sequence: TGTGCCTGGAAGAACATCCGTAGCGGGGGGGCCCGGGGCCGATTCGAGACCCAGTACTTC.